Below are 26 T cell receptor beta chains sequenced from a single sample in a study of cytomegalovirus exposure and HLA in healthy donors (dated by TCRdb to about 2017). Library generation was performed with the immunoSEQ multiplex PCR assay. For the multiplex PCR, a mixture combining 60 forward primers for TCR Vbeta segments and 13 reverse primers for TCR Jbeta segments was used. TCRdb re-hosts the immuneACCESS table, in-frame sequences only. Its copies lack some clones; in the studies checked, an unresolved V gene accounts for under half of them, and the cause for the rest is not known. Within this sample are around 150,000 clones, with roughly 68% of them counted one time only. Approximately 4.2% of the sample rests with the top ten. The sample consisted of PBMCs. These receptors all stem from a man aged 55 to 70 in good health and CMV-seronegative.

This chain joins TRBV27 and TRBJ2-1; the D gene is possibly TRBD2 (5 bases). Germline assignment: CDR1 MNHEY and CDR2 SMNVEV (reference sequence). The CDR3 consists of 15 residues. Trimming cost V 5 bases and J 1 base, with 12 bases left between them. As DNA, the CDR3 is TGTGCCAGCAGTCCTTCGACGGGATCCTACAATGAGCAGTTCTTC. The encoded protein is CASSPSTGSYNEQFF.

V and J are TRBV2 and TRBJ1-1, with TRBD1 matching 8 bases. The CDR3 extends over 15 amino acids. CDR1 and CDR2 from the germline V gene are SNHLY and FYNNEI. With 6 bases clipped from V and 0 bases from J, the junction kept 6 bases outside the gene matches. CDR3 DNA: TGTGCCAGCAGGGAACGGACAGGGCTGAACACTGAAGCTTTCTTT. Residues: CASRERTGLNTEAFF.

J is TRBJ1-2 and V is TRBV6-5, with D uncertain. CDR1 MNHEY and CDR2 SVGAGI come from the germline V gene. CDR3 length: 11 residues. Trimming took 2 bases from V and 8 from J, leaving 6 bases between them. The CDR3 protein is CASSYNGGYTF. CDR3 sequence (DNA): TGTGCCAGCAGTTACAACGGGGGCTACACCTTC.

The chain combines TRBV10-3 with TRBJ2-2, with TRBD1 matching 7 bases. V gave up 2 bases and J gave up 3 bases; unmatched junction bases: 3. CDR3 length: 15 residues. Germline V gives CDR1 ENHRY, CDR2 SYGVKD. The CDR3 sequence: CAISEPGQYTGELFF. The CDR3 coding sequence is TGTGCCATCAGTGAGCCGGGACAGTACACCGGGGAGCTGTTTTTT.

The gene calls are TRBV7-2 and TRBJ2-1, with no clear D. The V and J ends lost 1 base and 2 bases respectively, with 9 bases between them. The germline V gene has CDR1 SGHTA and CDR2 FQGNSA. This CDR3 is built from 15 residues. CDR3 residues: CASSLDTVTYNEQFF. CDR3 nucleotides: TGTGCCAGCAGCTTAGATACAGTCACCTACAATGAGCAGTTCTTC.

This clone has only a few counts. The gene calls are TRBV10-3 and TRBJ1-6; 8 bases are shared with TRBD1. With V trimmed by 4 bases and J by 9 bases, 8 bases remained unmatched. Germline V gene lookup returns CDR1 ENHRY and CDR2 SYGVKD. CDR3 length: 15 residues. The CDR3 DNA reads TGTGCCATCAGTGGAAAAGACAGGGGTACTTCACCCCTCCACTTT. Protein: CAISGKDRGTSPLHF.

The V and J genes are TRBV10-3 and TRBJ2-1; 10 bases agree with TRBD2. V dropped 3 bases and J dropped 10; count of bases not matched to a gene: 12. Germline CDR1 and CDR2: ENHRY and SYGVKD. This CDR3 comprises 16 residues. The CDR3 is CAISDPSGRAPNEQFF. The DNA of the CDR3 is TGTGCCATCAGTGACCCCAGCGGGAGGGCCCCCAACGAGCAGTTCTTC.

The rearrangement joins TRBV7-9 to TRBJ2-1; D might be TRBD1 (5 bases). Germline V gene sequence: CDR1 SEHNR, CDR2 FQNEAQ (reference sequence). CDR3 size: 13 residues. With 5 bases removed from V and 8 bases from J, the gap between germline ends came to 13 bases. The CDR3 region is CASSPGSGYEQFF. Here the CDR3 DNA reads TGTGCCAGCAGCCCAGGGTCTGGGTATGAGCAGTTCTTC.

This clone was found once. This sequence joins TRBV6-1 and TRBJ2-2; 12 nucleotides align to TRBD1. The CDR3 extends over 15 amino acids. J gave up 3 bases and V 8 bases, and 4 bases lay outside the gene matches. Germline-derived CDR1 and CDR2 are MNHNS and SASEGT. The CDR3 region has the DNA TGTGCCAGCGGGGGACAGGGGGCATACACCGGGGAGCTGTTTTTT. As protein: CASGGQGAYTGELFF.

The chain joins TRBV14 to TRBJ1-4, with a possible D match to TRBD1 (5 bases). Trimming shortened V by 4 bases and J by 8 bases, and 17 bases separated the two germline ends. Germline lookup yields CDR1 SGHDN and CDR2 FVKESK. The CDR3 is 15 residues long. The CDR3 loop reads CASSRRGPLGEKLFF. The CDR3 coding sequence is TGTGCCAGCAGCCGGAGGGGACCCCTTGGGGAAAAACTGTTTTTT.

This clone was found a few times. The chain joins TRBV5-1 to TRBJ2-3; perhaps TRBD1 as D (5 bases). Per germline, CDR1 SGHRS and CDR2 YFSETQ. V lost 2 bases to trimming and J lost 2 bases, with 12 bases between them. The length of the CDR3 is 15 residues. DNA for the CDR3: TGCGCCAGCAGCTTTTCTAGTGGGGCCACAGATACGCAGTATTTT. Protein product: CASSFSSGATDTQYF.

The chain carries TRBV30 and TRBJ1-2; D unresolved. Germline lookup yields CDR1 GTSNPN and CDR2 SVGIG (reference sequence). This CDR3 region has 15 residues. V dropped 0 bases and J dropped 1 base, with 12 bases sitting between them. The CDR3 protein is CAWSVIVRLNYGYTF. CDR3 in DNA: TGTGCCTGGAGTGTAATAGTGCGCCTTAACTATGGCTACACCTTC.

This sequence joins TRBV7-3 and TRBJ1-1; weak D call: TRBD1 (5 bases). This CDR3 is 16 amino acids long. The V and J ends lost 3 bases and 3 bases respectively, with 17 bases between them. CDR1 is SGHTA, CDR2 FQGTGA, per germline. In DNA form, the CDR3 reads TGTGCCAGCAGCTTGGATGGGGCGGGAAGGGACACTGAAGCTTTCTTT. This translates into CASSLDGAGRDTEAFF. The full variable domain, its missing parts supplied by reference TRBV7-3 and TRBJ1-1, is GAGVSQTPSNKVTEKGKYVELRCDPISGHTALYWYRQSLGQGPEFLIYFQGTGAADDSGLPNDRFFAVRPEGSVSTLKIQRTERGDSAVYLCASSLDGAGRDTEAFFGQGTRLTVV.

The chain links TRBV28 to TRBJ1-4, with D maybe TRBD1 (5 bases). Trimming stripped 6 bases from V and 8 bases from J, with 10 bases between. CDR1 is MDHEN and CDR2 is SYDVKM in the germline V gene. This CDR3 region has 12 residues. The CDR3 is CASRGGWEKLFF. CDR3 DNA: TGTGCCAGCAGGGGGGGTTGGGAAAAACTGTTTTTT. The full variable domain, its missing parts supplied by reference TRBV28 and TRBJ1-4, is DVKVTQSSRYLVKRTGEKVFLECVQDMDHENMFWYRQDPGLGLRLIYFSYDVKMKEKGDIPEGYSVSREKKERFSLILESASTNQTSMYLCASRGGWEKLFFGSGTQLSVL.

This clone was counted only a few times. This chain links TRBV4-1 with TRBJ1-1; D unclear. Germline V gene sequence: CDR1 MGHRA, CDR2 YSYEKL. The ends were cut back, 4 bases at V and 4 bases at J, with 10 bases in the middle. This CDR3 region has 13 residues. In nucleotides, the CDR3 is TGCGCCAGCAGCCGCGGGCAGACCACTGAAGCTTTCTTT. Its protein is CASSRGQTTEAFF.

V and J are TRBV5-1 and TRBJ2-1; D is unclear. The CDR3 consists of 14 residues. Germline lookup yields CDR1 SGHRS and CDR2 YFSETQ. The ends were cut back, 2 bases at V and 6 bases at J, with 12 bases in the middle. CDR3 loop: CASSFSGGANEQFF. CDR3 sequence (DNA): TGCGCCAGCAGCTTTTCTGGCGGAGCCAATGAGCAGTTCTTC.

For the CDR3, the DNA is TGTGCCAGCAGCTTGGATAGGGGACAGAGGGGCACCGGGGAGCTGTTTTTT. Its translation: CASSLDRGQRGTGELFF. J is TRBJ2-2 and V is TRBV5-4; 7 bases line up with TRBD1. This CDR3 spans 17 amino acids. Germline V gives CDR1 SGHNT, CDR2 YYREEE (reference sequence). V trimming: 0 bases; J trimming: 4 bases; junction bases outside the gene matches: 9.

V and J are TRBV27 and TRBJ1-2; TRBD1 aligns across 12 bases. The germline V gene encodes CDR1 MNHEY and CDR2 SMNVEV (reference sequence). Trimming at V came to 0 bases and at J to 6 bases, leaving 5 bases not matched to a gene. There are 16 residues in the CDR3. CDR3 in amino acids: CASSLSGTGGRDGYTF. DNA for the CDR3: TGTGCCAGCAGTTTATCGGGGACAGGGGGCCGGGATGGCTACACCTTC.

J is TRBJ2-2 and V is TRBV9, with 7 bases aligning to TRBD2. Trimming removed 3 bases from V and 3 bases from J; junction bases left unmatched: 8. This CDR3 region has 16 residues. From germline, CDR1 is SGDLS and CDR2 YYNGEE. This CDR3 reads CASSGVWEGDTGELFF. CDR3 in DNA: TGTGCCAGCAGCGGAGTCTGGGAGGGAGACACCGGGGAGCTGTTTTTT. Combining the CDR3 with reference TRBV9 and TRBJ2-2 gives the whole variable domain DSGVTQTPKHLITATGQRVTLRCSPRSGDLSVYWYQQSLDQGLQFLIQYYNGEERAKGNILERFSAQQFPDLHSELNLSSLELGDSALYFCASSGVWEGDTGELFFGEGSRLTVL.

This clone was observed a few times. J is TRBJ1-4 and V is TRBV4-2; a weak D match, TRBD1 (5 bases). The CDR3 is made up of 13 amino acids. The germline V gene encodes CDR1 LGHNA and CDR2 YNFKEQ. Trimming left V 8 bases short and J 3 bases short, with 10 bases between. CDR3 DNA: TGTGCCAGCTCAGGGTCGGCTAATGAAAAACTGTTTTTT. The encoded protein is CASSGSANEKLFF.

The J gene is TRBJ2-3, the V gene TRBV19, with 11 nucleotides matching TRBD2. V was pared by 6 bases and J by 4 bases, with 3 bases of the junction left unmatched. The CDR3 has 14 residues. Germline CDR1 LNHDA, CDR2 SQIVND (reference sequence). CDR3 nucleotide sequence: TGTGCCAGTAGCACTAGCGGGAGTCCAGATACGCAGTATTTT. Translation gives CASSTSGSPDTQYF.

The DNA of the CDR3 is TGTGCCAGCCGGGGGAGCGGACGAGACTATGGCTACACCTTC. Translated: CASRGSGRDYGYTF. The V and J genes are TRBV27 and TRBJ1-2; the D gene is possibly TRBD1 (5 bases). The CDR3 is 14 amino acids. Germline assignment: CDR1 MNHEY and CDR2 SMNVEV (reference sequence). Trimming removed 8 bases from V and 3 bases from J, with 16 bases in between.

This clone appeared a single time. The chain has TRBV28 and TRBJ2-4, with 16 bases that match TRBD2. Germline V lookup: CDR1 MDHEN, CDR2 SYDVKM. J gave up 0 bases and V 5 bases, and 16 bases lay outside the gene matches. CDR3 length: 22 residues. The CDR3 nucleotides read TGTGCCAGCAGTCCCTGGATCCCGGGACTAGCGGGAGGGTCCCTAGCCAAAAACATTCAGTACTTC. Its protein product is CASSPWIPGLAGGSLAKNIQYF.

This chain connects TRBV5-6 to TRBJ2-5, with 10 bases aligning to TRBD2. The DNA end is a closer match to TRBJ2-7, so the J assignment may be wrong. The CDR3 contains 14 residues. Germline-derived CDR1 and CDR2 are SGHDT and YYEEEE. CDR3 bases: TGTGCCAGCAGCTTAAGCGGGAGGGCCTACGAGCAGTACTTC. This translates into CASSLSGRAYEQYF.

The J gene is TRBJ2-7, the V gene TRBV6-5; 9 bases are a match to TRBD1. CDR3 length: 16 residues. V was clipped by 2 bases and J by 6 bases; unmatched bases: 11. The V gene's germline CDR1 is MNHEY and CDR2 SVGAGI. CDR3 nucleotide sequence: TGTGCCAGCAGTTACACAAGGACAGGGGAATCAGGCGAGCAGTACTTC. Residues: CASSYTRTGESGEQYF.

The J gene is TRBJ2-4, the V gene TRBV29-1; tentative D call: TRBD1 (5 bases). V lost 3 bases and J 5 bases, leaving 11 bases between the germline ends. Germline V gene data show CDR1 as SQVTM and CDR2 as ANQGSEA. This CDR3 has 13 amino acids. The CDR3 sequence is CSVDATGQNIQYF. CDR3 bases: TGCAGCGTTGATGCCACAGGCCAAAACATTCAGTACTTC.